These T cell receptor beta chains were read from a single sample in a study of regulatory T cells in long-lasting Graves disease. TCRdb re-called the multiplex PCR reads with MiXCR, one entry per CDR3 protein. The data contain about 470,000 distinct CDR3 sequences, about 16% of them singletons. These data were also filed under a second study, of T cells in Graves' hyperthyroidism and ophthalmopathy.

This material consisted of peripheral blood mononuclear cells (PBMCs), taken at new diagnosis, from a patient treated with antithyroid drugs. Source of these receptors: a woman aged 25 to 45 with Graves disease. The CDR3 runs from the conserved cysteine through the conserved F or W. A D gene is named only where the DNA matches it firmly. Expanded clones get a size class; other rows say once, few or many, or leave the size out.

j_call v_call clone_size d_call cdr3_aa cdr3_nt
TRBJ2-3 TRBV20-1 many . CSAEKRKGGTDTQYF TGCAGTGCTGAAAAGCGGAAGGGGGGCACAGATACGCAGTATTTT
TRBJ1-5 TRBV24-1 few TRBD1 CATSVTGISQPQHF TGTGCCACCAGTGTGACAGGGATATCTCAGCCCCAGCATTTT
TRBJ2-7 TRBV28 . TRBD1 CASSHGGATGGLSGEQCF TGTGCCAGCAGTCATGGGGGGGCGACAGGGGGCCTTTCGGGCGAGCAGTGCTTC
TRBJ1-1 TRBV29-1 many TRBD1 CSVGQGDYAEAFF TGCAGCGTTGGACAGGGGGATTACGCTGAAGCTTTCTTT
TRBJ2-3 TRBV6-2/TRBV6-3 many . CASSSLGAGETDTQYF TGTGCCAGCAGTTCCCTGGGGGCGGGAGAAACAGATACGCAGTATTTT
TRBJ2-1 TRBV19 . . CASSMGKRRTYNEQFF TGTGCCAGTAGTATGGGCAAAAGGAGAACCTACAATGAGCAGTTCTTC
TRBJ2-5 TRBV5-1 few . CASSIDSGGQETQYF TGCGCCAGCAGCATCGACAGCGGAGGCCAAGAGACCCAGTACTTC
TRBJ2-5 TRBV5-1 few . CASSSGPGTRTQYF TGCGCCAGCAGCTCCGGCCCGGGGACGAGGACCCAGTACTTC
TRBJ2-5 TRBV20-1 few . CSARAPFLQETQYF TGCAGTGCTAGGGCCCCCTTCCTTCAAGAGACCCAGTACTTC
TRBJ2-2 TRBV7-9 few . CASTITPRQGRNTGELFF TGTGCCAGCACCATCACCCCCCGGCAAGGGAGAAACACCGGGGAGCTGTTTTTT
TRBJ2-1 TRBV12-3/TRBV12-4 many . CASSRSGSDNEQFF TGTGCCAGCAGCCGGTCTGGAAGTGACAATGAGCAGTTCTTC
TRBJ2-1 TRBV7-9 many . CASSFGDLSYNEQFF TGTGCCAGCAGCTTCGGGGACCTCTCCTACAATGAGCAGTTCTTC
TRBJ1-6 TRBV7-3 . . CASSYGWESPLHF TGTGCCAGCAGCTACGGATGGGAATCACCCCTCCACTTT
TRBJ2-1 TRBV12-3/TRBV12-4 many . CASKTGVPNEQFF TGTGCCAGCAAGACGGGAGTTCCCAATGAGCAGTTCTTC
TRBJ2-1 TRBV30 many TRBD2 CAWSVLAGSEQFF TGTGCCTGGAGTGTACTAGCGGGATCTGAGCAGTTCTTC
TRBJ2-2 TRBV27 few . CASKTGSWGAHTGELFF TGTGCCAGCAAAACCGGAAGCTGGGGGGCGCACACCGGGGAGCTGTTTTTT
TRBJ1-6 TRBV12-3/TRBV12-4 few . CASTWGSDSPLHF TGTGCCAGCACCTGGGGCAGCGATTCACCCCTCCACTTT
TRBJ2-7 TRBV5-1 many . CASREGDIEQYF TGCGCCAGCAGGGAGGGAGATATCGAGCAGTACTTC
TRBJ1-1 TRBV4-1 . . CASSRPNSEAFF TGCGCCAGCAGCCGCCCGAACTCTGAAGCTTTCTTT
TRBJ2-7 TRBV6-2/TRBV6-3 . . CASSYGAGREQYF TGTGCCAGCAGTTACGGGGCAGGAAGGGAGCAGTACTTC
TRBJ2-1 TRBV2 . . CASSEDVPF TGTGCCAGCAGTGAAGACGTCCCCTTC
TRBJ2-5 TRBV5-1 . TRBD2 CASSEAGGPEETQYF TGTGCCAGCAGCGAAGCGGGAGGGCCGGAAGAGACCCAGTACTTC
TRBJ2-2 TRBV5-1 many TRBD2 CASSLGVAGYGELFF TGCGCCAGCAGCTTGGGTGTAGCGGGATACGGGGAGCTGTTTTTT
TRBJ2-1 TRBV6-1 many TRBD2 CASSKYSGRFDEQFF TGTGCCAGCAGCAAATATAGCGGGAGATTTGATGAGCAGTTCTTC
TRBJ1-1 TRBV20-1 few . CSVGVGGRTTDTEAFF TGCAGTGTGGGTGTAGGGGGTCGGACTACGGACACTGAAGCTTTCTTT
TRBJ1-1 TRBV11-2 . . CASSLTEGTEAFF TGTGCCAGCAGCTTAACAGAGGGCACTGAAGCTTTCTTT
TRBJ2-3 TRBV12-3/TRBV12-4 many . CASSLAHRRGFARADTQYF TGTGCCAGCAGCTTGGCACACAGACGAGGCTTCGCCCGCGCAGATACGCAGTATTTT
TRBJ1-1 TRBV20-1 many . CSSSTAHTEAFF TGCAGTTCGTCGACAGCCCACACTGAAGCTTTCTTT
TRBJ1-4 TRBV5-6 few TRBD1 CASSLDGTGDEKLFF TGTGCCAGCAGCTTGGACGGGACAGGGGATGAAAAACTGTTTTTT
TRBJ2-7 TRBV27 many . CASRSTSLSSYEQYF TGTGCCAGCAGGAGCACTAGCCTGAGCTCCTACGAGCAGTACTTC
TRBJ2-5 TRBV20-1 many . CSAETSIQETQYF TGCAGTGCTGAGACGTCTATCCAAGAGACCCAGTACTTC
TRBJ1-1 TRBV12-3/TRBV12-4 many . CASSLRDFEAFF TGTGCCAGCAGTTTGAGGGACTTTGAAGCTTTCTTT
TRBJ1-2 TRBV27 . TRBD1 CASSLSGTGEYFSHSNYGYTF TGTGCCAGCAGTCTCTCCGGGACAGGGGAATACTTTTCACATTCTAACTATGGCTACACCTTC
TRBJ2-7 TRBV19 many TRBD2 CASSIASGPYEQYF TGTGCCAGTAGTATCGCTAGCGGCCCCTACGAGCAGTACTTC
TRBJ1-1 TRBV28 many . CASSLDGRNTEAFF TGTGCCAGCAGTTTGGACGGACGGAACACTGAAGCTTTCTTT
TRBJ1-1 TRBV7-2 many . CASSFQGDTEAFF TGTGCCAGCAGCTTCCAAGGGGACACTGAAGCTTTCTTT
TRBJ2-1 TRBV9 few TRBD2 CASSDALAGEGTHNEQFF TGTGCCAGCAGCGACGCACTAGCGGGAGAGGGTACCCACAATGAGCAGTTCTTC
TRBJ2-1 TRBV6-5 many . CASSYSLYNEQFF TGTGCCAGCAGTTACTCGCTGTACAATGAGCAGTTCTTC
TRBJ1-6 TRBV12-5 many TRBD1 CASGFEIQGRYNSPLHF TGTGCTAGTGGTTTTGAGATACAGGGGCGATATAATTCACCCCTCCACTTT
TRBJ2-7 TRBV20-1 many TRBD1 CSARDRAGGFYEQYF TGCAGTGCTAGAGATCGGGCAGGGGGCTTCTACGAGCAGTACTTC
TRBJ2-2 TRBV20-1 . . CSARDPGNTGELFF TGCAGTGCTAGAGATCCCGGGAACACCGGGGAGCTGTTTTTT
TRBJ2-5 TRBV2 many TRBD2 CARTGLAGVRQETQYF TGTGCCAGAACGGGACTAGCGGGGGTCAGACAAGAGACCCAGTACTTC
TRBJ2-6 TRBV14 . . CASSRLSGANVLTF TGTGCCAGCAGCCGACTCTCTGGGGCCAACGTCCTGACTTTC
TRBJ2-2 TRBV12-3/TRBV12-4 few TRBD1 CASSLYPGQVTGELFF TGTGCCAGCAGTTTATATCCGGGACAGGTCACCGGGGAGCTGTTTTTT
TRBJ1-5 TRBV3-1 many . CASSQTGNQPQHF TGTGCCAGCAGCCAAACAGGGAATCAGCCCCAGCATTTT
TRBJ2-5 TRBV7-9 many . CASTALGRYFGGKETQYF TGTGCCAGCACCGCGCTCGGGAGGTACTTCGGGGGCAAAGAGACCCAGTACTTC
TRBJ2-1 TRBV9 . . CASSVETSRYNEQFF TGTGCCAGCAGCGTAGAAACTAGCCGGTACAATGAGCAGTTCTTC
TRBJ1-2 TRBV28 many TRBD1 CASRTGWGYTF TGTGCCAGCAGGACAGGGTGGGGCTACACCTTC
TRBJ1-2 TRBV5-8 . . CASSWDGNYGYTF TGTGCCAGCAGCTGGGACGGTAACTATGGCTACACCTTC
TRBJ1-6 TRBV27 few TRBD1 CASSGTGVSPLHF TGTGCCAGCAGCGGGACAGGGGTCTCACCCCTCCACTTT
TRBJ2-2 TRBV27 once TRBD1 CASSLSQGATGELFF TGTGCCAGCAGTTTATCACAGGGGGCGACCGGGGAGCTGTTTTTT
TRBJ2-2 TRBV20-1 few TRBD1 CSARDLGQGASGELFF TGCAGTGCTAGAGATCTCGGGCAGGGGGCTTCCGGGGAGCTGTTCTTT
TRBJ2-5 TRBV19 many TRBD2 CASTSGRAGGQETQYF TGTGCCAGTACTAGCGGGAGGGCCGGAGGGCAGGAGACCCAGTACTTC
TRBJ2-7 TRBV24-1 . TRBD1 CATGDRSSYEQYF TGTGCCACCGGGGACAGGAGCTCCTACGAGCAGTACTTC
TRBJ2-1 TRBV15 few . CATSRDPSSTLGNEQFF TGTGCCACCAGCAGAGATCCTAGCTCAACCCTCGGCAATGAGCAGTTCTTC
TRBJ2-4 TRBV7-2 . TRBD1 CASSLRDREAKNIQYF TGTGCCAGCAGCTTAAGGGACAGGGAAGCCAAAAACATTCAGTACTTC
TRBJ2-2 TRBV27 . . CASSSRGSTGELFF TGTGCCAGCAGTTCCAGGGGATCAACCGGGGAGCTGTTTTTT
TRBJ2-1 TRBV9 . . CASSVDHYNEQFF TGTGCCAGCAGCGTCGACCACTACAATGAGCAGTTCTTC
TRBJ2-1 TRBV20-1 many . CSASSYNEQFF TGCAGTGCTAGTAGCTACAATGAGCAGTTCTTC